Shown below are 20 T cell receptor beta chains from a single sample sequenced in a study of monozygotic twins with inflammatory bowel disease. From its re-call of the 5' RACE reads, TCRdb lists each CDR3 protein once, without DNA. The sample totals about 450,000 distinct CDR3 sequences; its top ten clones hold more than 2%. The sample taken for sequencing was blood. Receptor source: a human donor with ulcerative colitis or Crohn's disease, or a healthy co-twin of an affected twin (not recorded which).

The V call is TRBV12-3 or TRBV12-4, the J call TRBJ1-2; TCRdb designates TRBD1, a call that cannot be tested without DNA. The CDR3 is 15 amino acids. CDR3 sequence reads: CASSRTDRRNYGYTF.

J is TRBJ1-3 and V is TRBV6-5. Germline CDR1 is MNHEY and CDR2 is SVGAGI. CDR3 length: 15 amino acids. CDR3 amino acids: CASSYSAGAGNTIYF.

The V and J genes are TRBV25-1 and TRBJ1-3. This CDR3 contains 16 residues. Germline lookup yields CDR1 MGHDK and CDR2 SYGVNS. CDR3 protein: CASSEFYSASGNTIYF.

The J gene is TRBJ1-1, the V gene TRBV28. The CDR3 is 11 amino acids. Germline-derived CDR1 and CDR2 are MDHEN and SYDVKM. The CDR3 loop reads CASSSLTGAFF.

J is TRBJ1-2 and V is TRBV30. This CDR3 has 13 amino acids. Germline V CDR1 and CDR2: GTSNPN, SVGIG (reference sequence). CDR3 region: CAWRRQILSGYTF.

The chain recombines TRBV6-5 with TRBJ2-5; TCRdb gives TRBD1 as the D gene, but with no DNA this cannot be confirmed. Germline lookup yields CDR1 MNHEY and CDR2 SVGAGI. This CDR3 has 16 amino acids. The CDR3 spells CASSYRRGARQETQYF.

The chain couples TRBV9 to TRBJ2-3. Germline V lookup: CDR1 SGDLS, CDR2 YYNGEE. The CDR3 is 16 residues long. The CDR3: CASSVDGRSSTDTQYF. The full variable domain, rest sourced from reference TRBV9 and TRBJ2-3, is DSGVTQTPKHLITATGQRVTLRCSPRSGDLSVYWYQQSLDQGLQFLIQYYNGEERAKGNILERFSAQQFPDLHSELNLSSLELGDSALYFCASSVDGRSSTDTQYFGPGTRLTVL.

The rearrangement joins TRBV20-1 to TRBJ1-1; TCRdb names TRBD1, which stays unverified in the absence of DNA. Germline-derived CDR1 and CDR2 are DFQATT and SNEGSKA (reference sequence). This CDR3 region has 13 residues. CDR3 sequence: CSARDGTNTEAFF.

This chain links TRBV15 with TRBJ1-6; checking the TCRdb D call of TRBD1 is not possible without DNA. This CDR3 contains 16 residues. Germline V gene lookup returns CDR1 LNHNV and CDR2 YYDKDF (reference sequence). CDR3 loop: CATSRERTGSSSPLHF.

CDR3 protein: CASSFIGGNTGELFF. The rearrangement joins TRBV6-5 to TRBJ2-2; TCRdb indicates TRBD1, and absent DNA this call remains unverified. The CDR3 has 15 residues. Germline V gives CDR1 MNHEY, CDR2 SVGAGI.

This sequence joins TRBV7-9 and TRBJ1-5; there is no DNA to check the TCRdb D call of TRBD1. The CDR3 runs to 13 residues. Germline CDR1 is SEHNR and CDR2 is FQNEAQ (reference sequence). The CDR3 sequence is CASSKGGNQPQHF.

The chain employs TRBV28 and TRBJ2-6. Germline CDR1 and CDR2: MDHEN and SYDVKM. This CDR3 is 15 amino acids long. The CDR3 region is CASYSLATGANVLTF.

The J gene is TRBJ1-1, the V gene TRBV29-1; TCRdb names TRBD1, which stays unverified in the absence of DNA. Germline loops: CDR1 SQVTM, CDR2 ANQGSEA. This CDR3 comprises 13 residues. The CDR3 spells CSVLGQTNTEAFF.

The chain joins TRBV7-2 to TRBJ2-1. Germline-derived CDR1 and CDR2 are SGHTA and FQGNSA. The CDR3 length is 12 residues. This CDR3 is CASSLGSNEQFF.

The J gene is TRBJ2-7, the V gene TRBV18. The CDR3 length is 12 residues. Germline V gene data show CDR1 as KGHSH and CDR2 as LQKENI. CDR3 amino acids: CASSPGSYEQYF.

This chain joins TRBV11-2 and TRBJ2-1; the TCRdb call, TRBD2, lacks DNA for checking. Per the germline V gene, CDR1 is SGHAT and CDR2 is FQNNGV. This CDR3 has 16 residues. This CDR3 is CASSLLAGGSGAEQFF.

This CDR3 reads CASSLYRESYEQYF. V gene TRBV5-6 combines with J gene TRBJ2-7. CDR3 length equals 14 residues. Germline CDR1 SGHDT, CDR2 YYEEEE.

The chain has TRBV7-9 and TRBJ2-1; the TCRdb call, TRBD2, lacks DNA for checking. Germline V gene sequence: CDR1 SEHNR, CDR2 FQNEAQ (reference sequence). This CDR3 comprises 16 residues. CDR3 residues: CASSSPGLHPRQGQFF.

This chain links TRBV30 with TRBJ2-1. Germline assignment: CDR1 GTSNPN and CDR2 SVGIG (reference sequence). CDR3 length equals 12 residues. The CDR3 sequence is CAWSVDFNEQFF.

CDR3 protein: CASSLGEGTPQFF. The gene calls are TRBV5-1 and TRBJ2-1; TCRdb's D call, TRBD2, is unchecked because there is no DNA. Germline V gives CDR1 SGHRS, CDR2 YFSETQ. The CDR3 contains 13 residues.